This T cell receptor beta chain was documented in a study of T cell responses to AZD1222 COVID-19 vaccine. General study results and limits: There were vaccine-associated CD4 TCRs across spike, dominant at 160-218 and 743-854.

Generated by immunoSEQ multiplex PCR, the TCRdb table keeps only in-frame clones and is missing some. Here the sample spans about 190,000 clones, 90% to 95% being singletons. The CDR3 spans 15 residues. Germline V gene sequence: CDR1 SGHDN, CDR2 FVKESK. V dropped 2 bases and J dropped 5 bases, with 13 bases sitting between them. A note on this clone: Its antigen is as yet unknown.

The sequenced sample was peripheral blood, obtained 28 days after the second dose of the MenACWY control vaccine. This TCR was recovered from an adult who received the MenACWY meningococcal vaccine as a control. The genes are TRBV14 and TRBJ1-3; the D gene is possibly TRBD1 (6 bases). CDR3 coding DNA: TGTGCCAGCAGCCAAATAGAGACAGGAAGAAACACCATATATTTT. Its protein product is CASSQIETGRNTIYF.